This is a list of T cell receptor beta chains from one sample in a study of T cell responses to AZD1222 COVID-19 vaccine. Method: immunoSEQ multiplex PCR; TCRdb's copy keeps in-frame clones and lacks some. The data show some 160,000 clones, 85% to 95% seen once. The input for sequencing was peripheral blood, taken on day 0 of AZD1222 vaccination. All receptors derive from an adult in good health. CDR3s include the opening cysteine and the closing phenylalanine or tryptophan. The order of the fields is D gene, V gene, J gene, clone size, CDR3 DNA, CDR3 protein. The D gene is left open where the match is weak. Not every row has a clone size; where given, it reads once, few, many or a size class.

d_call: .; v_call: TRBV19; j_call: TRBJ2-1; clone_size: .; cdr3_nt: TGTGCCAGCGAACCGATGGGGAGCCTCTCAAATGAGCAGTTCTTC; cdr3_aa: CASEPMGSLSNEQFF
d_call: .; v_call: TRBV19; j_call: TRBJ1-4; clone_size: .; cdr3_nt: TGTGCCAGTAGTAACCGACCCAATGAAAAACTGTTTTTT; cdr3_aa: CASSNRPNEKLFF
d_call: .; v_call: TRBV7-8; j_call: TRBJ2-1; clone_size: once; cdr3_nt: TGTGCCAGCAGCTTAGAATTCGCCGCCAATGAGCAGTTCTTC; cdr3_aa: CASSLEFAANEQFF
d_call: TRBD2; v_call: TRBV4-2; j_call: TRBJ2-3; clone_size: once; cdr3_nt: TGTGCCAGCAGTAATGGAATAGCGGGGGGGCCACCAGATACGCAGTATTTT; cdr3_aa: CASSNGIAGGPPDTQYF
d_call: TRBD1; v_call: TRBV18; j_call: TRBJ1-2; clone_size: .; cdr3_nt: TGTGCCAGCTCATCCGGACAGGGCATTTTCTATGGCTACACCTTC; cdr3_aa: CASSSGQGIFYGYTF
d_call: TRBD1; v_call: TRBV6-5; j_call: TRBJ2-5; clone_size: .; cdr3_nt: TGTGCCAGCAGTCTTGGACAGGGGGCGTTTCGGACCCAGTACTTC; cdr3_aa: CASSLGQGAFRTQYF
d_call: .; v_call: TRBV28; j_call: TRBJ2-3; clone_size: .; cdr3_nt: TGTGCCAGCACAGGCACAGATACGCAGTATTTT; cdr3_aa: CASTGTDTQYF
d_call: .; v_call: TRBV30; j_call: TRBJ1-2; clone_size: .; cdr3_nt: TGTGCCTGGAGTGTACCGAGCTATGGCTACACCTTC; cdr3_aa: CAWSVPSYGYTF
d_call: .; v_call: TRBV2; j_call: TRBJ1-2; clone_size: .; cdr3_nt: TGTGCCAGCAGCTTGGGACGGCCTGGGTACTATGGCTACACCTTC; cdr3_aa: CASSLGRPGYYGYTF
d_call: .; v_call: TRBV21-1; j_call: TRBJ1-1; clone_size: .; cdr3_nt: TGTGCCAGCAACAAAGTTGGGGACTTGAACACTGAAGCTTTCTTT; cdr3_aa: CASNKVGDLNTEAFF
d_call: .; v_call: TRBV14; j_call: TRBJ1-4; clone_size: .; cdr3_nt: TGTGCCAGCAGCCAAGATGTTGGCGCGCTTGCAACTAATGAAAAACTGTTTTTT; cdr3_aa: CASSQDVGALATNEKLFF
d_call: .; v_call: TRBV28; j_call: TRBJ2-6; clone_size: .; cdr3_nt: TGTGCCAGCAGTTTAGCCAGCTCTGGGGCCAACGTCCTGACTTTC; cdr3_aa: CASSLASSGANVLTF
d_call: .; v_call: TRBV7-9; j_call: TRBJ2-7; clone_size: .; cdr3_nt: TGTGCCAGCAGCTTAACGGGGGTGCTGGACTACGAGCAGTACTTC; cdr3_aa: CASSLTGVLDYEQYF
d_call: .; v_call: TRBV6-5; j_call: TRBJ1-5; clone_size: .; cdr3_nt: TGTGCCAGCATCCAGGGGCCTCGGGAGCAGCCCCAGCATTTT; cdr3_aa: CASIQGPREQPQHF
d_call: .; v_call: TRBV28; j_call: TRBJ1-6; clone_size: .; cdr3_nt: TGTGCCAGCAGTTTAAGCCCATCACTAGGGAATTCACCCCTCCACTTT; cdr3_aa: CASSLSPSLGNSPLHF
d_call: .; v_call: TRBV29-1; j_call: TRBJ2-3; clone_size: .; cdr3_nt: TGCAGCGCAAGTAAACCAGGAATTCCAGATACGCAGTATTTT; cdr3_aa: CSASKPGIPDTQYF
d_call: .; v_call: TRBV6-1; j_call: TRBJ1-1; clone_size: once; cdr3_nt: TGTGCCAGCAGTGAAGGGTACACTGAAGCTTTCTTT; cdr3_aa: CASSEGYTEAFF
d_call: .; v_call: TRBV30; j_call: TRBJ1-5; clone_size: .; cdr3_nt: TGTGCCTGGAGTGTGCGGGAGAATCAGCCCCAGCATTTT; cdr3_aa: CAWSVRENQPQHF
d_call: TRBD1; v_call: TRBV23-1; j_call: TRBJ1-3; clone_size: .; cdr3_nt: TGCGCCAGCAATAAAAACAGGGGTGATGGGTCTGGAAACACCATATATTTT; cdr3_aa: CASNKNRGDGSGNTIYF
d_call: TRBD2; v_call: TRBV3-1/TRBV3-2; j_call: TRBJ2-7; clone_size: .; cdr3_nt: TGTGCCAGCAGCCGCCGACTAGCGGAGGGCTACGAGCAGTACTTC; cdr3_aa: CASSRRLAEGYEQYF
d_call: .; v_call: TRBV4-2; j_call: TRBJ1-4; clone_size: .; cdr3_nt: TGTGCCAGCAGCCAAGATAACACAGCTAATGAAAAACTGTTTTTT; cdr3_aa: CASSQDNTANEKLFF
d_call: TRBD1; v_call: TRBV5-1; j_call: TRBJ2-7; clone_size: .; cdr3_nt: TGCGCCAGCAGCTTATCCGGGACAGGGTACTCCTACGAGCAGTACTTC; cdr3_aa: CASSLSGTGYSYEQYF
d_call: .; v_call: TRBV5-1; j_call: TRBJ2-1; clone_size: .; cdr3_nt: TGCGCCAGCAGCTTGGGGGCCTCATACAATGAGCAGTTCTTC; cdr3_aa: CASSLGASYNEQFF
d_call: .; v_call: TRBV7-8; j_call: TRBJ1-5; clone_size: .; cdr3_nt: TGTGCCAGCAGCCCACGGACAGGCAATCAGCCCCAGCATTTT; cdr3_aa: CASSPRTGNQPQHF
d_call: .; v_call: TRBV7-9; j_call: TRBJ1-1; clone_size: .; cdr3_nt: TGTGCCAGCAGTCTCGGACAGATGAACACTGAAGCTTTCTTT; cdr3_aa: CASSLGQMNTEAFF
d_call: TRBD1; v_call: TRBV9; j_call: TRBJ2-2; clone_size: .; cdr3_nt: TGTGCCAGCAGCGCCCTGAGGGACAGGCCCGGGGAGCTGTTTTTT; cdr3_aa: CASSALRDRPGELFF
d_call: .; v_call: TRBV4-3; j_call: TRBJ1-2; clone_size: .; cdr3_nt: TGCGCCAGCAGCCAAGATAGGGAAAACTATGGCTACACCTTC; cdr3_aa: CASSQDRENYGYTF